Following are 9 T cell receptor beta chains from one sample sequenced in a study of blood T cell repertoires in COVID-19. Generated by immunoSEQ multiplex PCR, the TCRdb table keeps only in-frame clones and is missing some. The repertoire holds about 120,000 clones, 85% seen once, with about 3.9% in the top ten. Sequencing used peripheral blood. The receptor source for this set is a man between 60 and 75 years old with acute or convalescent COVID-19.

The rearrangement uses TRBV15 and TRBJ2-3; D not resolved. Germline assignment: CDR1 LNHNV and CDR2 YYDKDF (reference sequence). Trimming stripped 0 bases from V and 5 bases from J, with 6 bases between. This CDR3 spans 13 amino acids. Here the CDR3 DNA reads TGTGCCACCAGCAGAGAATTAGAAGATACGCAGTATTTT. Encoded protein: CATSRELEDTQYF.

This chain joins TRBV6-6 and TRBJ2-2; perhaps TRBD2 as D (5 bases). CDR1 is MNHNY and CDR2 is SVGAGI in the germline V gene (reference sequence). Deletions cut 1 base from V and 4 bases from J, with 13 bases between. The CDR3 has 16 residues. CDR3 nucleotides: TGTGCCAGCAGTTACTTCTCCGGGGTTGGCACCGGGGAGCTGTTTTTT. Translated, it gives CASSYFSGVGTGELFF.

This chain joins TRBV4-3 and TRBJ2-7, with D perhaps matching TRBD1 (5 bases). CDR3 length: 14 residues. Per the germline V gene, CDR1 is LGHNA and CDR2 is YSLEER. The ends were cut back, 3 bases at V and 7 bases at J, with 16 bases in the middle. CDR3 sequence reads: CASSQRVRALEQYF. CDR3 DNA: TGCGCCAGCAGCCAGCGTGTCAGGGCCCTGGAGCAGTACTTC.

The rearrangement joins TRBV7-6 to TRBJ2-3; D is possibly TRBD1 (6 bases). The V end lost 5 bases, the J end lost 1 base, and 13 bases lay between the germline ends. This CDR3 is built from 15 residues. Germline V gives CDR1 SGHVS, CDR2 FNYEAQ. This chain's CDR3 is CASSQDRTGTDTQYF. DNA of the CDR3: TGTGCCAGCAGCCAGGACAGAACGGGCACAGATACGCAGTATTTT.

This chain uses TRBV18 with TRBJ1-6; possible D gene TRBD1, 5 bases. CDR3 length: 14 residues. Trimming removed 1 base from V and 8 bases from J, with 9 bases in between. The germline V gene encodes CDR1 KGHSH and CDR2 LQKENI. The DNA of the CDR3 is TGTGCCAGCTCACCACGTGGGGCAGATTCACCCCTCCACTTT. It specifies CASSPRGADSPLHF.

J is TRBJ1-2 and V is TRBV5-6; 7 bases are shared with TRBD1. Looked up from germline, CDR1 is SGHDT and CDR2 is YYEEEE. The V segment lost 7 bases and the J segment 4 bases; nucleotides outside the gene matches: 13. The CDR3 is 15 amino acids. For the CDR3, the DNA is TGTGCCAGCTGGAACTCGGACAGGTCGATCTATGGCTACACCTTC. This sequence encodes CASWNSDRSIYGYTF.

Points on this clone: The sample contains more than one DNA sequence encoding this CDR3. The chain joins TRBV7-9 to TRBJ2-3, with D maybe TRBD2 (5 bases). The CDR3 length is 12 residues. Trimming cost V 6 bases and J 4 bases, with 8 bases left between them. Germline V CDR1 and CDR2: SEHNR, FQNEAQ (reference sequence). The CDR3 DNA follows: TGTGCCAGCAGTCCCGGGGCAGATACGCAGTATTTT. It is translated as CASSPGADTQYF.

This clone showed up many times. The rearrangement links TRBV20-1 to TRBJ1-5; D not certain. Germline CDR1 is DFQATT and CDR2 is SNEGSKA (reference sequence). The V and J ends lost 3 bases and 1 base respectively, with 10 bases between them. This CDR3 contains 14 residues. CDR3 in DNA: TGCAGTGCTAGTCGCGACACGAGCAATCAGCCCCAGCATTTT. Amino acid sequence: CSASRDTSNQPQHF.

In its sample, this clone was seen a few times. The chain couples TRBV3-1 (or the pseudogene TRBV3-2) to TRBJ2-1; the D gene is possibly TRBD2 (5 bases). The germline gives CDR1 LGHDT, CDR2 YNNKEL (reference sequence). The CDR3 runs to 15 residues. Trimming shortened V by 4 bases and J by 2 bases, and 12 bases separated the two germline ends. The CDR3 region has the DNA TGTGCCAGCAGCCTGACTAAGGGTACCTACAATGAGCAGTTCTTC. This sequence encodes CASSLTKGTYNEQFF.